This section outlines one TCR beta chain sequence together with its context. Its antigen is unknown. TCRdb's copy holds only in-frame clones and misses some; the assay was immunoSEQ multiplex PCR. The profile shows 100,000 to 150,000 clones, 90% of them singletons. Trimming took off 8 bases at V and 6 bases at J, with 11 bases between the two ends. Looked up from germline, CDR1 is SNHLY and CDR2 is FYNNEI. The CDR3 extends over 12 amino acids. This sample stems from a study of T cell responses to AZD1222 COVID-19 vaccine. Study-wide points: Donors were chiefly white British, with a greater number of females, and clonal diversity was perhaps underestimated. Recipients of AZD1222 seropositive at baseline numbered only 6 or 7. Nearly half of spike-specific TCRs reportedly target unmutated variant regions. Receipt of two AZD1222 doses was followed by a rise in Spike-specific TCR breadth and depth.

The receptor's source is an adult in good health. The chain couples TRBV2 to TRBJ2-1; D might be TRBD2 (6 bases). This specimen was peripheral blood, taken on day 0 of AZD1222 vaccination. The CDR3 loop is CASGTGGNEQFF. The CDR3 bases are TGTGCCAGCGGGACCGGGGGCAATGAGCAGTTCTTC.